This is a list of T cell receptor beta chains from one sample in a study of T cell changes during pregnancy in multiple sclerosis. TCRdb keeps only in-frame clones here, not all; method: immunoSEQ multiplex PCR. The sample yields about 43,000 clones, approximately 91% seen once. The specimen was PBMCs (not recorded whether the cells were cultured). The receptors derive from a female donor with multiple sclerosis, enrolled in a pregnancy study. Each CDR3 is given with its conserved first and last residue. Fields, in order: V gene, clone size, J gene, D gene, CDR3 protein, CDR3 DNA. D genes are given only for firm matches. Expanded clones get a size class; other rows say once, few or many, or leave the size out.

TRBV5-1	NA	TRBJ2-3	NA	CASWAPSADTQYF	TGCGCCAGTTGGGCCCCATCCGCAGATACGCAGTATTTT
TRBV18	NA	TRBJ2-1	TRBD1	CASSPRRGSYNEQFF	TGTGCCAGCTCACCACGCAGGGGGTCCTACAATGAGCAGTTCTTC
TRBV2	NA	TRBJ1-1	NA	CASNRGAFEAFF	TGTGCCAGCAACCGGGGGGCCTTTGAAGCTTTCTTT
TRBV4-3	NA	TRBJ1-1	NA	CASSQWGEGTEAFF	TGCGCCAGCAGCCAGTGGGGTGAGGGCACTGAAGCTTTCTTT
TRBV6-1	NA	TRBJ2-1	TRBD2	CASRSAGASYNEQFF	TGTGCCAGCAGGTCGGCGGGAGCGTCCTACAATGAGCAGTTCTTC
TRBV18	NA	TRBJ2-2	TRBD2	CASSPYPKREGNTGELFF	TGTGCCAGCTCACCATACCCTAAACGGGAGGGGAACACCGGGGAGCTGTTTTTT
TRBV21-1	NA	TRBJ1-1	NA	CASSNQGLNTEAFF	TGTGCCAGCAGCAACCAGGGCTTGAACACTGAAGCTTTCTTT
TRBV5-4	NA	TRBJ2-5	NA	CASSLIAEPAYF	TGTGCCAGCAGCTTGATAGCGGAACCGGCGTACTTC
TRBV18	NA	TRBJ2-2	TRBD1	CASSPGQGALLANTGELFF	TGTGCCAGCTCACCGGGACAGGGGGCGCTTCTGGCGAACACCGGGGAGCTGTTTTTT
TRBV13	NA	TRBJ2-7	NA	CASSLDLTYEQYF	TGTGCCAGCAGCCTAGACCTAACCTACGAGCAGTACTTC
TRBV4-1	NA	TRBJ2-1	TRBD2	CASSQDPGRAGGLADNEQFF	TGCGCCAGCAGCCAAGATCCGGGCAGGGCGGGGGGACTAGCGGACAATGAGCAGTTCTTC
TRBV20-1	NA	TRBJ2-3	NA	CRPRGGDTQYF	TGCAGACCCAGGGGAGGAGATACGCAGTATTTT
TRBV6-1	NA	TRBJ2-7	TRBD1	CASSETGTAISYEQYF	TGTGCCAGCAGTGAAACCGGGACAGCGATCTCCTACGAGCAGTACTTC
TRBV7-6	NA	TRBJ2-1	NA	CASGQGGGNEQFF	TGTGCCAGCGGTCAGGGCGGTGGAAATGAGCAGTTCTTC
TRBV18	NA	TRBJ1-1	TRBD1	CASSPTGGDTEAFF	TGTGCCAGCTCACCAACAGGGGGGGACACTGAAGCTTTCTTT
TRBV12-5	NA	TRBJ2-3	TRBD1	CASGVNYGTGIADTQYF	TGTGCTAGTGGTGTAAACTACGGGACAGGGATTGCAGATACGCAGTATTTT
TRBV18	NA	TRBJ2-5	NA	CASSPSQETQYF	TGTGCCAGCTCACCCTCCCAAGAGACCCAGTACTTC
TRBV5-1	NA	TRBJ2-7	TRBD2	CASSSPGLAGVHEQYF	TGCGCCAGCAGCTCTCCTGGACTAGCGGGAGTCCACGAGCAGTACTTC
TRBV29-1	NA	TRBJ2-1	TRBD2	CSGGTSGSNEQFF	TGCAGCGGTGGGACTAGCGGGAGCAATGAGCAGTTCTTC
TRBV5-5	NA	TRBJ2-1	NA	CASSLTLYEQFF	TGTGCCAGCAGCTTGACCTTGTATGAGCAGTTCTTC
TRBV5-4	NA	TRBJ1-2	TRBD1	CASSLGKDRVNYGYTF	TGTGCCAGCAGCTTGGGCAAGGACAGGGTGAACTATGGCTACACCTTC
TRBV7-2	NA	TRBJ1-3	NA	CASSLGVGSYSGNTIYF	TGTGCCAGCAGCTTAGGAGTGGGCTCCTACTCTGGAAACACCATATATTTT
TRBV5-1	NA	TRBJ2-7	NA	CASSLGLAPYSYEQYF	TGCGCCAGCAGCTTGGGACTGGCCCCTTACTCCTACGAGCAGTACTTC
TRBV5-4	once	TRBJ1-2	NA	CASSVGSFGGDGYTF	TGTGCCAGCAGCGTGGGGTCCTTTGGGGGTGATGGCTACACCTTC